This T cell receptor beta chain is from a study of cytomegalovirus exposure and HLA in healthy donors. Broader study findings: According to a later analysis, donors in an Asian-associated ancestry cluster reportedly had fewer N-insertions than the approximately 720-donor mean. The study flagged about 150 TCR beta chains as cytomegalovirus-associated.

The CDR3 contains 14 residues. The trim removed 5 bases at V and 6 bases at J, leaving 7 bases unmatched. Germline-derived CDR1 and CDR2 are SGHTA and FQGTGA. PCR was performed using 60 Vbeta and 13 Jbeta primers. The data were produced by immunoSEQ multiplex PCR, yet TCRdb's version contains in-frame clones alone and is incomplete. The sample has approximately 170,000 clones, around three quarters seen once. Regarding this clone: Its antigen is unknown.

This clonotype was sampled from a man aged 40-49 years in good health and CMV-seronegative. The gene calls are TRBV7-3 and TRBJ1-2; 9 bases map to TRBD1. The sequencing input was PBMCs. The DNA of the CDR3 is TGTGCCAGCAGCCTGGACAGGGGATCAGATGGCTACACCTTC. It specifies CASSLDRGSDGYTF.